This T cell receptor beta chain was identified in a study of cytomegalovirus exposure and HLA in healthy donors. Vbeta (60) and Jbeta (13) primers were used in the PCR. The protocol was immunoSEQ multiplex PCR, while the TCRdb copy is restricted to in-frame clones and leaves out a portion. The top ten clones hold 1% to 1.5% of a sample with 100,000 to 150,000 clones, nearly 85% of them seen once. Notes on this clone: Its antigen is not identified.

Germline loops: CDR1 SNHLY, CDR2 FYNNEI. The V gene end was trimmed by 5 bases and the J gene end by 7 bases; junction bases not matched to a gene: 17. This CDR3 spans 17 amino acids. Study results and limitations: About 87% or about 30% of the time was how often most TCR beta V segments were productive, according to an earlier analysis. TCR beta chains numbering more than 150 were designated cytomegalovirus-associated.

The chain couples TRBV2 to TRBJ2-7, with 10 bases matching TRBD1. Sample: PBMCs. This clonotype was obtained from a boy aged 10-17 years in good health and CMV-seronegative. The CDR3: CASSSLPSGTGVGEQYF. In DNA form, the CDR3 reads TGTGCCAGCAGTTCCCTTCCCTCCGGGACAGGGGTTGGGGAGCAGTACTTC.